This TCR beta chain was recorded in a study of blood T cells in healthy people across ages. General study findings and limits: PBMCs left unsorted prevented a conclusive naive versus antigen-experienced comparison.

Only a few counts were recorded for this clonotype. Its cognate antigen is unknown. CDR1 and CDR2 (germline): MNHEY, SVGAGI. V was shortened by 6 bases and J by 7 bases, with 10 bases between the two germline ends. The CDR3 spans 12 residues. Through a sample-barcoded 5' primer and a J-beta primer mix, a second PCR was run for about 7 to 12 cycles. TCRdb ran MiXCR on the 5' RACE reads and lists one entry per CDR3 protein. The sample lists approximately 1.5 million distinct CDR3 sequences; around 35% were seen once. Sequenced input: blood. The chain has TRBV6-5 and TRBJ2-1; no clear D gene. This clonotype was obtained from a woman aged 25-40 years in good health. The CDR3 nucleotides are TGTGCCAGCAGAAGCCAGGCGAATGAGCAGTTCTTC. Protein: CASRSQANEQFF.